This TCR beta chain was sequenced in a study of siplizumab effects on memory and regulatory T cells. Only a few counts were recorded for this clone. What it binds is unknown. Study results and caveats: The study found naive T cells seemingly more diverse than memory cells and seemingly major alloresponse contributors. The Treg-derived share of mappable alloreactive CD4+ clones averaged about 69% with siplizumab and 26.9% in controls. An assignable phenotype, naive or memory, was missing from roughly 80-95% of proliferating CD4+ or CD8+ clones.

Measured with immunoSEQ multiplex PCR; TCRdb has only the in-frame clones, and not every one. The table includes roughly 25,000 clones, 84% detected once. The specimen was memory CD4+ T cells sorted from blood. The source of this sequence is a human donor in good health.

This CDR3 is CACSELTDTQYF. The CDR3 region has the DNA TGTGCCTGCTCGGAACTCACAGATACGCAGTATTTT. The rearrangement links TRBV7-2 to TRBJ2-3; no clear D gene. CDR1 SGHTA and CDR2 FQGNSA come from the germline V gene. Trimming took off 11 bases at V and 2 bases at J, with 11 bases between the two ends. The CDR3 runs 12 residues.